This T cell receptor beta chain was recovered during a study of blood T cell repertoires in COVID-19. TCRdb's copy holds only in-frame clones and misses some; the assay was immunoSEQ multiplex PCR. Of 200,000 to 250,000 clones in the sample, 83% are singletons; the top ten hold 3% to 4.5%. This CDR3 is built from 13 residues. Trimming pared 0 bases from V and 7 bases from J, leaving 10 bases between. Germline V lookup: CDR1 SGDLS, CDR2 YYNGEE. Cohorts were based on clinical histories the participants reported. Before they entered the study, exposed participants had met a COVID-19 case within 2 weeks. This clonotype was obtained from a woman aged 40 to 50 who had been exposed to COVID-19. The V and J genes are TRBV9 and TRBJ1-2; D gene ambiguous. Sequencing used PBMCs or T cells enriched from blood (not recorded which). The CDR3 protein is CASSVATRGGYTF. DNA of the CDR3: TGTGCCAGCAGCGTAGCTACTCGGGGTGGCTACACCTTC.